The entry below gives a single TCR beta chain sequence along with its context. Looked up from germline, CDR1 is MNHNS and CDR2 is SASEGT. V was trimmed by 5 bases and J by 5 bases, leaving 10 bases between them. CDR3 length: 13 amino acids. This sample was included in a study of shared clonotypes between healthy human individuals. The repertoire was sequenced with immunoSEQ multiplex PCR; TCRdb's copy has only in-frame clones and lacks some. The profile shows 2 million or so clones, 95% of them singletons. This chain uses TRBV6-1 with TRBJ1-5; D gene unclear. The receptor comes from a man aged 18 to 30 in good health. The sequenced sample consisted of naive CD4+ T cells sorted from blood. Noted subset: CD45RA+ positively selected. Here the CDR3 DNA reads TGTGCCAGCAGTACGCTCACTGATCAGCCCCAGCATTTT. This gives the protein CASSTLTDQPQHF.